One and the same sample provided the 25 T cell receptor beta chains below, sequenced in a study of blood T cell repertoires in COVID-19. Using immunoSEQ multiplex PCR, the repertoire was profiled, and TCRdb retains in-frame clones only, with some absent. The sample carries 100,000 or so clones, roughly 88% recorded once. The material sequenced was peripheral blood. These TCRs come from a man in his 60s with acute or convalescent COVID-19.

This clone was seen a single time. The DNA for the CDR3 is TGTGCCAGTAGTATAGCAAGCGGGAGGGTCACCGGGGAGCTGTTTTTT. It is translated as CASSIASGRVTGELFF. The rearrangement joins TRBV19 to TRBJ2-2; TRBD2 matches 10 bases. The CDR3 length is 16 residues. CDR1 and CDR2 (germline): LNHDA, SQIVND (reference sequence). V shed 1 base, J shed 4 bases, and the junction held 3 bases outside the gene matches.

This chain joins TRBV4-1 and TRBJ1-2; 8 nucleotides align to TRBD1. The CDR3 has 17 amino acids. J gave up 7 bases and V 0 bases, and 13 bases lay outside the gene matches. The germline gives CDR1 MGHRA, CDR2 YSYEKL. This CDR3 is CASSQDKAGGAGGGYTF. CDR3 in DNA: TGCGCCAGCAGCCAAGATAAGGCAGGGGGCGCTGGGGGTGGCTACACCTTC.

The genes are TRBV6-5 and TRBJ2-1; 10 nucleotides align to TRBD2. The germline V gene encodes CDR1 MNHEY and CDR2 SVGAGI. Unmatched junction bases numbered 7, after V lost 10 bases and J lost 4 bases. This CDR3 contains 14 residues. CDR3: CATHRTSGYNEQFF. The DNA of the CDR3 is TGTGCCACTCACAGGACTAGCGGTTACAATGAGCAGTTCTTC.

The gene calls are TRBV29-1 and TRBJ2-2; 10 bases align to TRBD1. Germline-derived CDR1 and CDR2 are SQVTM and ANQGSEA. The CDR3 consists of 14 residues. After removal of 5 bases from V and 4 bases from J, the junction contained 4 bases not matched to a gene. The CDR3, as DNA: TGCAGCGTTAGGACAGGGGGTATCACCGGGGAGCTGTTTTTT. It codes for CSVRTGGITGELFF.

There are a few counts of this clone. The CDR3 DNA reads as TGTGCCATCAGTGGAGCCCGGGACAGGGATCCTGGCTACACCTTC. Its protein product is CAISGARDRDPGYTF. The chain combines TRBV10-3 with TRBJ1-2; TRBD1 matches 9 bases. V dropped 4 bases and J dropped 7; count of bases not matched to a gene: 10. CDR1 is ENHRY and CDR2 is SYGVKD in the germline V gene. The CDR3 totals 15 residues.

This chain uses TRBV5-1 with TRBJ2-5, with 9 bases lining up with TRBD1. Trimming took 4 bases from V and 3 from J; bases not matched to a gene: 7. There are 15 residues in the CDR3. CDR1 is SGHRS and CDR2 is YFSETQ in the germline V gene. CDR3 region: CASSIPQGAEETQYF. CDR3 DNA: TGCGCCAGCAGCATCCCACAGGGGGCAGAAGAGACCCAGTACTTC.

In its sample, this clone was seen a few times. The chain has TRBV7-9 and TRBJ2-7, with D perhaps TRBD1 (5 bases). Germline CDR1 is SEHNR and CDR2 is FQNEAQ (reference sequence). The CDR3 runs 14 residues. V lost 3 bases and J 7 bases, leaving 16 bases between the germline ends. The chain's CDR3 is CASSFPPDRDEQYF. For the CDR3, the DNA is TGTGCCAGCAGCTTCCCCCCAGACAGAGATGAGCAGTACTTC.

In its sample, this clone was seen a few times. This chain connects TRBV4-1 to TRBJ2-1, with 8 bases matching TRBD1. The germline V gene has CDR1 MGHRA and CDR2 YSYEKL. After removal of 3 bases from V and 4 bases from J, the junction contained 11 bases not matched to a gene. The CDR3 length is 17 residues. The CDR3 bases are TGCGCCAGCAGCCACCCTGGCCGGGACAGGAGATACAATGAGCAGTTCTTC. This translates into CASSHPGRDRRYNEQFF.

The V and J genes are TRBV30 and TRBJ2-3; 9 positions agree with TRBD2. The trim removed 3 bases at V and 4 bases at J, leaving 11 bases unmatched. The germline V gene has CDR1 GTSNPN and CDR2 SVGIG (reference sequence). The CDR3 spans 16 residues. The CDR3 loop is CAWSGLAGVVADTQYF. DNA for the CDR3: TGTGCCTGGAGCGGCTTAGCGGGAGTAGTGGCAGATACGCAGTATTTT.

The CDR3 DNA is TGTGCCAGCAGTGAAACTACTAAGTACAATGAGCAGTTCTTC. Protein sequence: CASSETTKYNEQFF. This chain links TRBV6-1 with TRBJ2-1; D gene uncertain. The V gene's germline CDR1 is MNHNS and CDR2 SASEGT. The CDR3 consists of 14 residues. V gave up 2 bases and J gave up 4 bases, with 9 bases separating them.

V gene TRBV28 combines with J gene TRBJ1-4, with D unresolved. Germline CDR1 is MDHEN and CDR2 is SYDVKM. The V gene lost 10 bases and the J gene lost 8 bases, with 17 bases spanning the gap. CDR3 size: 13 residues. The CDR3 sequence is CAIQERGGEKLFF. In DNA, the CDR3 is TGTGCCATCCAGGAAAGAGGAGGCGAAAAACTGTTTTTT. Full variable domain (outside the CDR3, taken from reference TRBV28 and TRBJ1-4): DVKVTQSSRYLVKRTGEKVFLECVQDMDHENMFWYRQDPGLGLRLIYFSYDVKMKEKGDIPEGYSVSREKKERFSLILESASTNQTSMYLCAIQERGGEKLFFGSGTQLSVL.

The chain combines TRBV7-9 with TRBJ1-2, with TRBD1 as a possible D gene (6 bases). This CDR3 is 14 amino acids long. The germline gives CDR1 SEHNR, CDR2 FQNEAQ (reference sequence). Trimming removed 1 base at V and 1 base at J, with 7 bases between. In DNA, the CDR3 is TGTGCCAGCAGCTTAGAGGGGGTTAACTATGGCTACACCTTC. This encodes CASSLEGVNYGYTF.

V usage is TRBV6-4 and J usage is TRBJ2-2; TRBD1 is a possible D gene (7 bases). Germline loops: CDR1 MRHNA, CDR2 SNTAGT. The length of the CDR3 is 13 residues. V gave up 8 bases and J gave up 7 bases, with 14 bases separating them. CDR3 loop: CASSTQGGGELFF. The CDR3 region has the DNA TGTGCCAGCTCAACCCAGGGGGGCGGGGAGCTGTTTTTT.

This clone was seen once. This chain links TRBV6-5 with TRBJ1-4; weak D call: TRBD1 (5 bases). The germline V gene encodes CDR1 MNHEY and CDR2 SVGAGI. The V end was cut by 0 bases, the J end by 7 bases, with 12 bases between. This CDR3 is built from 15 residues. CDR3: CASSYSAGRSEKLFF. The CDR3 nucleotides are TGTGCCAGCAGTTACTCGGCAGGGAGGAGTGAAAAACTGTTTTTT.

Written as DNA, the CDR3 is TGTGCCAGCACCCGTGCCAGTGGCGGGACCCAGTACTTC. Translating it yields CASTRASGGTQYF. The V and J genes are TRBV12-3 or TRBV12-4 and TRBJ2-5; unclear D gene. This CDR3 spans 13 amino acids. The V gene lost 7 bases and the J gene lost 7 bases, with 16 bases spanning the gap.

V and J are TRBV19 and TRBJ2-4; TRBD1 matches 10 bases. Trimming cost V 9 bases and J 3 bases; bases outside gene matches: 5. Germline values: CDR1 LNHDA, CDR2 SQIVND (reference sequence). The CDR3 runs to 14 residues. The CDR3 protein is CASWDRGGKNIQYF. CDR3 nucleotide sequence: TGTGCCAGCTGGGACAGGGGAGGCAAAAACATTCAGTACTTC.

CDR3 DNA: TGCGCCAGCAGCCCCTCCGGGGCTGGAAACACCATATATTTT. This translates into CASSPSGAGNTIYF. J is TRBJ1-3 and V is TRBV10-1; D gene ambiguous. Germline values: CDR1 WNHNN, CDR2 SYGVQD (reference sequence). The CDR3 runs to 14 residues. The ends were cut back, 6 bases at V and 2 bases at J, with 11 bases in the middle.

About this clone itself: The same CDR3 is also encoded by other DNA sequences in this sample. The CDR3 is CASSLDGSNQPQHF. The CDR3 DNA is TGCGCCAGCAGCTTGGACGGGAGCAATCAGCCCCAGCATTTT. This rearrangement joins TRBV5-1 to TRBJ1-5; no clear D. Trimming removed 0 bases from V and 1 base from J, with 5 bases in between. The CDR3 consists of 14 residues. CDR1 and CDR2 (germline): SGHRS, YFSETQ.

A single count supports this clone. The chain employs TRBV5-1 and TRBJ2-5; 9 nucleotides agree with TRBD1. The CDR3 is made up of 14 amino acids. Germline loops: CDR1 SGHRS, CDR2 YFSETQ. The junction had 3 bases not matched to a gene; V was cut back by 0 bases and J by 6 bases. The CDR3 DNA reads TGCGCCAGCAGCTTGGATGGACAGGGGAAGACCCAGTACTTC. Protein sequence: CASSLDGQGKTQYF.

The chain couples TRBV5-1 to TRBJ2-3, with TRBD2 matching 11 bases. Trimming cost V 4 bases and J 6 bases; bases outside gene matches: 13. Germline V gene sequence: CDR1 SGHRS, CDR2 YFSETQ. The length of the CDR3 is 17 residues. The CDR3 is CASSLPTSGTPWDTQYF. The CDR3 DNA follows: TGCGCCAGCAGCCTTCCGACTAGCGGGACCCCGTGGGATACGCAGTATTTT.

The chain joins TRBV5-1 to TRBJ1-2; tentatively, D is TRBD1 (6 bases). V was trimmed by 3 bases and J by 8 bases, leaving 11 bases between them. This CDR3 has 12 amino acids. Germline CDR1 SGHRS, CDR2 YFSETQ. The CDR3 region is CASSYDGQGYTF. Written as DNA, the CDR3 is TGCGCCAGCAGCTACGATGGACAGGGCTACACCTTC.

DNA for the CDR3: TGCGCCAGCCGGGGACAGGTCCACAATGAGCAGTTCTTC. Translation: CASRGQVHNEQFF. This rearrangement joins TRBV5-1 to TRBJ2-1, with 8 bases that match TRBD1. The germline CDR1 and CDR2 sequences are SGHRS and YFSETQ. This CDR3 contains 13 residues. V shed 7 bases, J shed 5 bases, and the junction held 5 bases outside the gene matches.

This chain uses TRBV5-1 with TRBJ1-1; possibly TRBD1 for D (5 bases). V was cut by 5 bases and J by 0 bases, with 14 bases left in between. The CDR3 contains 15 residues. Germline CDR1 SGHRS, CDR2 YFSETQ. The CDR3 loop is CASRIDSAMNTEAFF. The CDR3 bases are TGCGCCAGCAGAATAGACAGTGCCATGAACACTGAAGCTTTCTTT.

V is TRBV10-3 and J is TRBJ2-7; TRBD2 is a possible D gene (5 bases). Trimming removed 0 bases at V and 6 bases at J, with 9 bases between. The CDR3 is 13 amino acids. The germline V gene has CDR1 ENHRY and CDR2 SYGVKD. CDR3 DNA sequence: TGTGCCATCAGTGAGTCGAGCGCGGGCGAGCAGTACTTC. It encodes CAISESSAGEQYF.

V and J are TRBV6-2 or TRBV6-3 and TRBJ2-7; D unclear. Trimming left V 2 bases short and J 5 bases short, with 13 bases between. This CDR3 is 14 amino acids long. The germline V gene has CDR1 MNHEY and CDR2 SVGEGT. The CDR3 region has the DNA TGTGCCAGCAGTTACGCCGGGTCGGGTAACGAGCAGTACTTC. It is translated as CASSYAGSGNEQYF.